The 17 T cell receptor beta chains below all came from one sample that was sequenced in a study of PD-1 blockade in mismatch repair-deficient tumors. The assay was immunoSEQ multiplex PCR, and TCRdb's table has in-frame clones only and misses some. The sample shows about 79,000 clones, approximately 80% of them seen only once. The sequencing used peripheral blood, collected 44 weeks after starting pembrolizumab. Receptors originate from an adult with mismatch repair-deficient cancer.

This clone appeared once. The rearrangement joins TRBV30 to TRBJ2-7, with TRBD2 matching 9 bases. Germline V gives CDR1 GTSNPN, CDR2 SVGIG (reference sequence). The CDR3 has 16 amino acids. Trimming took 0 bases from V and 7 from J; bases not matched to a gene: 13. The CDR3 DNA follows: TGTGCCTGGAGTGTAACTTCCCTTAGGCGGGAGGGTGAGCAGTACTTC. This codes for CAWSVTSLRREGEQYF.

The CDR3 nucleotides read TGTGCCAGCAGCGCTATCGGCGAGCAGTACTTC. Protein product: CASSAIGEQYF. The gene calls are TRBV2 and TRBJ2-7; D uncertain. Trimming pared 6 bases from V and 6 bases from J, leaving 9 bases between. CDR3 length: 11 residues. Per the germline V gene, CDR1 is SNHLY and CDR2 is FYNNEI.

This clone was seen just once. The V call is TRBV7-8, the J call TRBJ2-5; 8 nucleotides align to TRBD1. The CDR3 has 15 residues. Trimming cost V 5 bases and J 5 bases; bases outside gene matches: 10. Germline values: CDR1 SGHVS, CDR2 FQNEAQ. CDR3 DNA sequence: TGTGCCAGCAGCCAAAGGGACAGGTTGATGGAGACCCAGTACTTC. It encodes CASSQRDRLMETQYF.

V and J are TRBV7-6 and TRBJ2-1; D gene uncertain. CDR3 length: 14 residues. Trimming shortened V by 5 bases and J by 6 bases, and 14 bases separated the two germline ends. The V gene's germline CDR1 is SGHVS and CDR2 FNYEAQ. The CDR3 region has the DNA TGTGCCAGCAGCCCCCCCCAGGCCATCAATGAGCAGTTCTTC. Amino acid sequence: CASSPPQAINEQFF.

This chain joins TRBV2 and TRBJ2-1; a weak D match, TRBD2 (6 bases). There are 15 residues in the CDR3. Germline V CDR1 and CDR2: SNHLY, FYNNEI. Trimming cost V 7 bases and J 7 bases, with 20 bases left between them. The CDR3 DNA reads TGTGCCAGCAAGAACGGGGACTGGACTGATAATGAGCAGTTCTTC. Translation gives CASKNGDWTDNEQFF.

V is TRBV19 and J is TRBJ2-7, with 8 nucleotides matching TRBD1. The CDR3 totals 14 residues. Trimming removed 6 bases from V and 2 bases from J; junction bases left unmatched: 6. Germline loops: CDR1 LNHDA, CDR2 SQIVND (reference sequence). The CDR3: CASRAGTGTYEQYF. CDR3 nucleotide sequence: TGTGCCAGTAGAGCCGGGACAGGTACCTACGAGCAGTACTTC. The whole variable domain, filled in from reference TRBV19 and TRBJ2-7, reads DGGITQSPKYLFRKEGQNVTLSCEQNLNHDAMYWYRQDPGQGLRLIYYSQIVNDFQKGDIAEGYSVSREKKESFPLTVTSAQKNPTAFYLCASRAGTGTYEQYFGPGTRLTVT.

This clone appeared once. The chain employs TRBV29-1 and TRBJ2-1; 12 bases are shared with TRBD2. Per the germline V gene, CDR1 is SQVTM and CDR2 is ANQGSEA. The junction had 4 bases not matched to a gene; V was cut back by 4 bases and J by 6 bases. This CDR3 is built from 14 residues. In DNA form, the CDR3 reads TGCAGCGTTGCCCTGACTAGCGGGAGCAATGAGCAGTTCTTC. This codes for CSVALTSGSNEQFF.

V usage is TRBV28 and J usage is TRBJ1-2; no clear D. Trimming stripped 2 bases from V and 5 bases from J, with 15 bases between. The CDR3 covers 15 residues. Germline CDR1 MDHEN, CDR2 SYDVKM. The CDR3 loop is CASSLKRRLGYGYTF. Here the CDR3 DNA reads TGTGCCAGCAGTTTAAAAAGGCGGCTTGGATATGGCTACACCTTC.

The chain is built from TRBV7-2 and TRBJ1-2, with D perhaps TRBD1 (5 bases). With 3 bases removed from V and 8 bases from J, the gap between germline ends came to 13 bases. The CDR3 is 13 residues long. The V gene's germline CDR1 is SGHTA and CDR2 FQGNSA. The CDR3, as DNA: TGTGCCAGCAGCTTGACAGACCAGTGGGGCTACACCTTC. Protein sequence: CASSLTDQWGYTF.

V and J are TRBV15 and TRBJ2-3, with D possibly matching TRBD2 (5 bases). CDR3 length: 18 residues. Germline V gene lookup returns CDR1 LNHNV and CDR2 YYDKDF (reference sequence). V was trimmed by 1 base and J by 6 bases, leaving 23 bases between them. This CDR3 is CATSRVPGDSGLMDTQYF. DNA for the CDR3: TGTGCCACCAGCAGAGTTCCCGGGGATTCCGGCCTTATGGATACGCAGTATTTT.

This chain joins TRBV5-6 and TRBJ2-1; unclear D gene. Trimming removed 1 base at V and 5 bases at J, with 7 bases between. The V gene's germline CDR1 is SGHDT and CDR2 YYEEEE. The CDR3 runs 13 residues. The CDR3 region has the DNA TGTGCCAGCAGCTTGCCACCCAACAATGAGCAGTTCTTC. This gives the protein CASSLPPNNEQFF.

This clone occurred a few times. The chain couples TRBV2 to TRBJ2-1; D may be TRBD2 (7 bases). Germline V gives CDR1 SNHLY, CDR2 FYNNEI. With 5 bases removed from V and 10 bases from J, the gap between germline ends came to 12 bases. The CDR3 has 12 residues. Written as DNA, the CDR3 is TGTGCCAGCAGTTCGGGGGGCGGCGAGCAGTTCTTC. Its protein is CASSSGGGEQFF.

The rearrangement links TRBV29-1 to TRBJ2-1; perhaps TRBD2 as D (6 bases). The length of the CDR3 is 15 residues. Looked up from germline, CDR1 is SQVTM and CDR2 is ANQGSEA. V lost 6 bases and J lost 2, with 17 bases in between. CDR3 sequence reads: CSVAGGGVTYNEQFF. CDR3 in DNA: TGCAGCGTCGCCGGCGGCGGGGTAACCTACAATGAGCAGTTCTTC.

V is TRBV7-6 and J is TRBJ2-7; the D is unclear. Trimming removed 4 bases at V and 1 base at J, with 20 bases between. The V gene's germline CDR1 is SGHVS and CDR2 FNYEAQ. This CDR3 spans 17 amino acids. The CDR3 here is CASSSPSDGSASYEQYF. CDR3 DNA: TGTGCCAGCAGCTCCCCTAGTGATGGAAGTGCTTCCTACGAGCAGTACTTC.

The chain carries TRBV9 and TRBJ2-2; 12 bases align to TRBD2. This CDR3 is built from 18 residues. Unmatched junction bases numbered 10, after V lost 4 bases and J lost 3 bases. Germline V gene data show CDR1 as SGDLS and CDR2 as YYNGEE. CDR3 loop: CASSPRVRLAGDTGELFF. In DNA form, the CDR3 reads TGTGCCAGCAGCCCAAGGGTCCGACTAGCGGGAGACACCGGGGAGCTGTTTTTT.

The chain is built from TRBV5-6 and TRBJ2-5, with 9 bases that match TRBD1. V lost 2 bases, J lost 5 bases, and 10 bases stayed unmatched. The CDR3 is 16 amino acids. Germline CDR1 and CDR2: SGHDT and YYEEEE. This chain's CDR3 is CASSFPGTGFTETQYF. The CDR3 coding sequence is TGTGCCAGCAGCTTCCCCGGGACAGGGTTTACGGAGACCCAGTACTTC.

The chain employs TRBV6-5 and TRBJ2-2, with TRBD2 matching over 8 bases. CDR3 length equals 14 residues. CDR1 and CDR2 from the germline V gene are MNHEY and SVGAGI. With V trimmed by 7 bases and J by 5 bases, 6 bases remained unmatched. The CDR3 sequence: CASTGGGWTGELFF. DNA for the CDR3: TGTGCCAGCACGGGGGGGGGCTGGACCGGGGAGCTGTTTTTT.